This T cell receptor beta chain was recorded in a study of OX40 agonist ivuxolimab in advanced cancers. Study background: Having had anti-PD-1, anti-PD-L1 or anti-CTLA-4 therapy before was allowed, and roughly 40% had some. Study findings and constraints: Relative to CD4+, CD8+ T cells held more expanded clones on average.

The CDR3 is 18 residues long. V lost 0 bases, J lost 4 bases, and 11 bases stayed unmatched. Germline loops: CDR1 SGHKS, CDR2 YYEKEE (reference sequence). Repertoires were generated with immunoSEQ multiplex PCR, while TCRdb's copy carries only in-frame clones and drops some. Of about 53,000 clones listed, more than 80% are singletons. Note on this clone: Its antigen is as yet unknown.

The chain has TRBV5-5 and TRBJ1-4; 8 bases are shared with TRBD1. Sequenced here: CD4+ or CD8+ T cells sorted from blood, sampled in a trial of the OX40 agonist ivuxolimab. This sequence was found in an adult with an advanced solid tumor such as melanoma, head and neck, liver or kidney cancer. CDR3 nucleotides: TGTGCCAGCAGCTTGGTCCGGACCGGACAGGGAAGTAATGAAAAACTGTTTTTT. It is translated as CASSLVRTGQGSNEKLFF. The full variable domain, its missing parts supplied by reference TRBV5-5 and TRBJ1-4, is DAGVTQSPTHLIKTRGQQVTLRCSPISGHKSVSWYQQVLGQGPQFIFQYYEKEERGRGNFPDRFSARQFPNYSSELNVNALLLGDSALYLCASSLVRTGQGSNEKLFFGSGTQLSVL.